The clone carrying this T cell receptor (beta chain) turned up a few times. Using immunoSEQ multiplex PCR, the repertoire was profiled, and TCRdb retains in-frame clones only, with some absent. The sample gives about 56,000 clones, 89% of which show up once; about 16% is in the top ten. V was trimmed by 6 bases and J by 8 bases, leaving 16 bases between them. This CDR3 is 13 amino acids long. CDR1 is MNHEY and CDR2 is SVGAGI in the germline V gene. These donors were members of the 120-subject validation cohort, a group separate from the roughly 670-subject first cohort. This specimen comes from a study of cytomegalovirus exposure and HLA in healthy donors. Study context: The use of the same platform for the 95 to 150 validation repertoires and the 550 to 850 first-cohort repertoires was reported by a later analysis.

The TCR sequence derives from a woman aged 18-30 years in good health and CMV-seronegative. This chain links TRBV6-5 with TRBJ1-2; D gene unclear. Sequencing was performed on PBMCs. The CDR3: CASRFTSARGYTF. The CDR3 bases are TGTGCCAGCAGATTCACTAGTGCCCGCGGCTACACCTTC.